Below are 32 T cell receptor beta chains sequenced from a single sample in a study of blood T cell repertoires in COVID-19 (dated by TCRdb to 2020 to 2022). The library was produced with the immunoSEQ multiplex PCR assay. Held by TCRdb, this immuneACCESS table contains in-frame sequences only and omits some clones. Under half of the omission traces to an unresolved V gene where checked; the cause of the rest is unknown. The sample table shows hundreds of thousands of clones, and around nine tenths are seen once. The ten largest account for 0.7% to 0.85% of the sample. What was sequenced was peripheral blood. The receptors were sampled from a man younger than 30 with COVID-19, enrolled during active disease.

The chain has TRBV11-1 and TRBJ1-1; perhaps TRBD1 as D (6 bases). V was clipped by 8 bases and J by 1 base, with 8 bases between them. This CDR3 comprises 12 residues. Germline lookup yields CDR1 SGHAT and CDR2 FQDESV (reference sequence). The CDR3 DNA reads TGTGCCAGCGAGACAGGGAACACTGAAGCTTTCTTT. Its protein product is CASETGNTEAFF.

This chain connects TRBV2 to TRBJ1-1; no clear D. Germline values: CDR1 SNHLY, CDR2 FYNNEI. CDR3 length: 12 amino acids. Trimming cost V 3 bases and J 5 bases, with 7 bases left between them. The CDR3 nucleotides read TGTGCCAGCAGTGACCCGGGAACTGAAGCTTTCTTT. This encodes CASSDPGTEAFF.

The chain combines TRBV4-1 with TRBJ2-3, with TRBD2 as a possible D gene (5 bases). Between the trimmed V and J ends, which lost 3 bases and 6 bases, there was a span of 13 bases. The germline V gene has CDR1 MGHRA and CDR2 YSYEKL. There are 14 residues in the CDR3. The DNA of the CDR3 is TGCGCCAGCAGCCAGCCCACTAGGTATGATACGCAGTATTTT. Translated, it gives CASSQPTRYDTQYF.

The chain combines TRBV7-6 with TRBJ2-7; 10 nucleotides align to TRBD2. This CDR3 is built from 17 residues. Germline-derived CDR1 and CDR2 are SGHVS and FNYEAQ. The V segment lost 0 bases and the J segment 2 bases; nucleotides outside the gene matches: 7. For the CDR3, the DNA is TGTGCCAGCAGCTTAGCGGTTCCCGGGACTAGCGCCTACGAGCAGTACTTC. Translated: CASSLAVPGTSAYEQYF.

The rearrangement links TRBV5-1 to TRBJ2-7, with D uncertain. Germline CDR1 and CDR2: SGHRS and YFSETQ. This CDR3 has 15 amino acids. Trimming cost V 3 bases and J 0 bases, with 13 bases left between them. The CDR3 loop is CASSSSAYSSYEQYF. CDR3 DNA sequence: TGCGCCAGCAGCTCCTCCGCGTACAGCTCCTACGAGCAGTACTTC.

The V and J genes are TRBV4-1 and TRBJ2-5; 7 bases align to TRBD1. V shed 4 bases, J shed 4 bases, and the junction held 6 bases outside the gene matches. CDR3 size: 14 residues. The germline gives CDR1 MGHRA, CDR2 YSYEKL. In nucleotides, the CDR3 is TGCGCCAGCAGCCCAGACAGGGAAGGAGAGACCCAGTACTTC. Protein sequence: CASSPDREGETQYF.

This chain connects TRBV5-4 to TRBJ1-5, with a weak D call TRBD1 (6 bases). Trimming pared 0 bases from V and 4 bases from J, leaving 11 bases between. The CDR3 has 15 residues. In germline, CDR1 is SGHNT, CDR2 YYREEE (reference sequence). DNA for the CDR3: TGTGCCAGCAGCTTGGGGACAGAGACAAATCAGCCCCAGCATTTT. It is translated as CASSLGTETNQPQHF.

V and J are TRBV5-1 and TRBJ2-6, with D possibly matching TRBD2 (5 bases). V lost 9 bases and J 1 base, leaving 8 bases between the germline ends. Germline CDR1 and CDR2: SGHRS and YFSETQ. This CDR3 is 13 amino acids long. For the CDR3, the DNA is TGCGCCACCGGGGATTCTGGGGCCAACGTCCTGACTTTC. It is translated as CATGDSGANVLTF.

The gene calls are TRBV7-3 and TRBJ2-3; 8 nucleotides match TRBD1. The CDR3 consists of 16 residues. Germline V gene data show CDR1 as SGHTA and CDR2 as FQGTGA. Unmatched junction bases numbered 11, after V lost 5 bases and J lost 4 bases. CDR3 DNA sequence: TGTGCCAGCAGCCAACAAGGACAGGGAGTCCCAGATACGCAGTATTTT. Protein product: CASSQQGQGVPDTQYF. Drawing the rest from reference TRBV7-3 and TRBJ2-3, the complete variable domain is GAGVSQTPSNKVTEKGKYVELRCDPISGHTALYWYRQSLGQGPEFLIYFQGTGAADDSGLPNDRFFAVRPEGSVSTLKIQRTERGDSAVYLCASSQQGQGVPDTQYFGPGTRLTVL.

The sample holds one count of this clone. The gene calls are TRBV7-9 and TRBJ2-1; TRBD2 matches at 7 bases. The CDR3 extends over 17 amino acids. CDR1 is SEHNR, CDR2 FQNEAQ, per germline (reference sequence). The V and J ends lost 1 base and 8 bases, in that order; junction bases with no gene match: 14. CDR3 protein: CASSLVGGVILAHEQFF. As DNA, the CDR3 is TGTGCCAGCAGCTTAGTTGGGGGTGTGATACTAGCGCATGAGCAGTTCTTC.

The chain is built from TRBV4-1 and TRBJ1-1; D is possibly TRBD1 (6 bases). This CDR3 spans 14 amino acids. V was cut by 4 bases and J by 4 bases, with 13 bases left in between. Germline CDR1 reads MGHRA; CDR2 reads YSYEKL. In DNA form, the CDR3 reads TGCGCCAGCAGCCCCCGGGGGGCGGGCACTGAAGCTTTCTTT. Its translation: CASSPRGAGTEAFF.

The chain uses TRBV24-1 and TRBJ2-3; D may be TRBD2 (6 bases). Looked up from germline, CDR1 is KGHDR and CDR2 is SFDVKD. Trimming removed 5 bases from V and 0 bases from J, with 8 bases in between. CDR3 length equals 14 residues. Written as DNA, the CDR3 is TGTGCCACCAGTGCCAGCGGGAGCACAGATACGCAGTATTTT. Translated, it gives CATSASGSTDTQYF.

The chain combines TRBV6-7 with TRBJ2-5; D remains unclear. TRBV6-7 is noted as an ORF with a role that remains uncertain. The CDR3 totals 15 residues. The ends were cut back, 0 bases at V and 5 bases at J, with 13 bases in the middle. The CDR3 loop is CASSYSGYLVETQYF. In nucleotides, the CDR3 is TGTGCCAGCAGTTACTCGGGCTACCTTGTCGAGACCCAGTACTTC.

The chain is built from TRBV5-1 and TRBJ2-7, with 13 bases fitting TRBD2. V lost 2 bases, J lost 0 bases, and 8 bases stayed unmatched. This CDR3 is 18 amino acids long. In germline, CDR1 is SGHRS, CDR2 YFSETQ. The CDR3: CASSLVPGLAGSSYEQYF. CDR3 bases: TGCGCCAGCAGCTTAGTCCCGGGACTAGCGGGAAGCTCCTACGAGCAGTACTTC.

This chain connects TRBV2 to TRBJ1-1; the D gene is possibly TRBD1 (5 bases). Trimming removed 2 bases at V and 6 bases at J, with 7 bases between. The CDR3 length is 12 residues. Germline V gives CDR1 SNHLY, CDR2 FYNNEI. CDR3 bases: TGTGCCAGCAGTGAACAGGGCGCTGAAGCTTTCTTT. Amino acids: CASSEQGAEAFF.

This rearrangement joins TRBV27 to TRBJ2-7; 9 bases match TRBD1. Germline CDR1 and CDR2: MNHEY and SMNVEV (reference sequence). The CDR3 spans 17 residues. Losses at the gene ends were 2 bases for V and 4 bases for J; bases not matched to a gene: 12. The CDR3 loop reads CASSLKGPGQGVYEQYF. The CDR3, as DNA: TGTGCCAGCAGTTTAAAGGGCCCGGGACAGGGTGTATACGAGCAGTACTTC.

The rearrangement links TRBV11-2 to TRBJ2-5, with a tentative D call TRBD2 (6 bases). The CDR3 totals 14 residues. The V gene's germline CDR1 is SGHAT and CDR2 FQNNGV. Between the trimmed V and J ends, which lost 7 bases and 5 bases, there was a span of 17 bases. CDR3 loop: CASTHGGIPETQYF. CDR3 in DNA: TGTGCCAGCACCCACGGAGGGATTCCGGAGACCCAGTACTTC.

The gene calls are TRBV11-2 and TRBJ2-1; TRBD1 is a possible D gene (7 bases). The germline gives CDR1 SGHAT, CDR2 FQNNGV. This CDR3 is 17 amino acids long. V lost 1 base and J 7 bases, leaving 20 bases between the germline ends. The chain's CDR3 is CASSLVFAGQTTNEQFF. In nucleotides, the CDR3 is TGTGCCAGCAGCTTAGTTTTTGCGGGACAGACGACAAATGAGCAGTTCTTC.

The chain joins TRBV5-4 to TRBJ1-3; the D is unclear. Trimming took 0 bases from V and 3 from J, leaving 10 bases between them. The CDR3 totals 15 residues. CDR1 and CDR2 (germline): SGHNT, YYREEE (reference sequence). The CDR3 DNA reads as TGTGCCAGCAGCTTGGCGACGGGGAATGGAAACACCATATATTTT. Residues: CASSLATGNGNTIYF. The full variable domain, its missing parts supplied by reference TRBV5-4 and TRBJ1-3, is ETGVTQSPTHLIKTRGQQVTLRCSSQSGHNTVSWYQQALGQGPQFIFQYYREEENGRGNFPPRFSGLQFPNYSSELNVNALELDDSALYLCASSLATGNGNTIYFGEGSWLTVV.

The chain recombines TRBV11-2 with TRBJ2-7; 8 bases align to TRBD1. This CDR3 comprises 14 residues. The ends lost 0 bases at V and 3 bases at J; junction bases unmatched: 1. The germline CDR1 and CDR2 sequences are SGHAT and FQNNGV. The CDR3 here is CASSLDDRGYEQYF. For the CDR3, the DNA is TGTGCCAGCAGCTTAGATGACAGGGGCTACGAGCAGTACTTC.

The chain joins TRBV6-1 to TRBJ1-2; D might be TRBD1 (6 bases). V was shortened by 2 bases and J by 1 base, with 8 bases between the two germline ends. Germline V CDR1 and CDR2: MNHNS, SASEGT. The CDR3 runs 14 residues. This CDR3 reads CASSEQGINYGYTF. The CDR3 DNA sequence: TGTGCCAGCAGTGAACAGGGGATTAACTATGGCTACACCTTC.

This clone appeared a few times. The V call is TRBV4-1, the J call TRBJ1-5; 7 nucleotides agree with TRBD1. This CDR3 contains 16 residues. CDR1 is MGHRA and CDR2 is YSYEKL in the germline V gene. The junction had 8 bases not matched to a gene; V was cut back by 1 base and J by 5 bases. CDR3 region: CASSQVEAQGYQPQHF. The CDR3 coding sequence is TGCGCCAGCAGCCAAGTGGAGGCACAGGGGTATCAGCCCCAGCATTTT.

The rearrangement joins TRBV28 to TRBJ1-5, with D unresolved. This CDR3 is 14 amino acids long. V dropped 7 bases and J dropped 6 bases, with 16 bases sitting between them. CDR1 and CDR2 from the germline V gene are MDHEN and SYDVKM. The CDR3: CASTPGVSGQPQHF. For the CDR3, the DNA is TGTGCCAGCACGCCGGGTGTTTCGGGTCAGCCCCAGCATTTT.

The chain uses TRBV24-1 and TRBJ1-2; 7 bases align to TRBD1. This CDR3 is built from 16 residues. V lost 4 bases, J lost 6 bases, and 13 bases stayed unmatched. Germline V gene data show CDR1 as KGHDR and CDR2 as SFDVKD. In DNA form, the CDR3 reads TGTGCCACCAGTGACCCCGGACAGGTAAACCCCGATGGCTACACCTTC. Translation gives CATSDPGQVNPDGYTF.

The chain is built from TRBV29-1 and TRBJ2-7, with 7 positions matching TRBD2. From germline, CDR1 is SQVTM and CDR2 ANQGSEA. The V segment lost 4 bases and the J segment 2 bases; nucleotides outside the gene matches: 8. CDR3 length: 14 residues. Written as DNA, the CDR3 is TGCAGCGTTGGAGACCGGGGGGAAACCTACGAGCAGTACTTC. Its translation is CSVGDRGETYEQYF.

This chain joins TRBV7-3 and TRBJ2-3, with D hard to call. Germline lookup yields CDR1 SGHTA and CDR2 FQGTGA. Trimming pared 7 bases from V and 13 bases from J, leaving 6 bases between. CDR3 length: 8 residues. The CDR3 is CASTSEYF. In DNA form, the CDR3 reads TGTGCCAGCACCTCGGAGTATTTT. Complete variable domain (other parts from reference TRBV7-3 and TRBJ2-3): GAGVSQTPSNKVTEKGKYVELRCDPISGHTALYWYRQSLGQGPEFLIYFQGTGAADDSGLPNDRFFAVRPEGSVSTLKIQRTERGDSAVYLCASTSEYFGPGTRLTVL.

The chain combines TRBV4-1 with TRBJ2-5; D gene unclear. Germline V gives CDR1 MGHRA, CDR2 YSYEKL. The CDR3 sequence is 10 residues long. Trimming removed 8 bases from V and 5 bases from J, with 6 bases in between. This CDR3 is CASSGETQYF. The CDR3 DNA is TGCGCCAGCTCCGGGGAGACCCAGTACTTC.

CDR3 bases: TGCGCCAGCAGCCCCCGGGGACAGGGGGCTTCCCATGAGCAGTTCTTC. This codes for CASSPRGQGASHEQFF. V gene TRBV5-1 combines with J gene TRBJ2-1, with 12 bases identical to TRBD1. The ends lost 4 bases at V and 8 bases at J; junction bases unmatched: 10. The germline V gene encodes CDR1 SGHRS and CDR2 YFSETQ. This CDR3 is 16 amino acids long.

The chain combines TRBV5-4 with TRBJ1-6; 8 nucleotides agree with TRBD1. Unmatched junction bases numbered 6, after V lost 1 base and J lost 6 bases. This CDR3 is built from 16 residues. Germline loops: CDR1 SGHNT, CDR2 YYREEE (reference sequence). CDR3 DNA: TGTGCCAGCAGCTTGTTTGGGACAGGTCTTAATTCACCCCTCCACTTT. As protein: CASSLFGTGLNSPLHF. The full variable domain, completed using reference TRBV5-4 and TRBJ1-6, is ETGVTQSPTHLIKTRGQQVTLRCSSQSGHNTVSWYQQALGQGPQFIFQYYREEENGRGNFPPRFSGLQFPNYSSELNVNALELDDSALYLCASSLFGTGLNSPLHFGNGTRLTVT.

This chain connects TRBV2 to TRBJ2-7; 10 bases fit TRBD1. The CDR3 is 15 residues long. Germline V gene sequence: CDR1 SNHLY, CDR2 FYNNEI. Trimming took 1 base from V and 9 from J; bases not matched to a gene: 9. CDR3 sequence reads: CASSEVGQGDSVQYF. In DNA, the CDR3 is TGTGCCAGCAGTGAAGTCGGACAGGGGGACTCGGTGCAGTACTTC.

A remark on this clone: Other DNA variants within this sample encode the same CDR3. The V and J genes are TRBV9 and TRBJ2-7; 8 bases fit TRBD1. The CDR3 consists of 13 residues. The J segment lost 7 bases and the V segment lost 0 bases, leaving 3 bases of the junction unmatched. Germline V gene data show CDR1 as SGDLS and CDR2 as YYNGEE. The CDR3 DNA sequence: TGTGCCAGCAGCGTAGCAGGGGGCGGGGAGCAGTACTTC. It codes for CASSVAGGGEQYF.

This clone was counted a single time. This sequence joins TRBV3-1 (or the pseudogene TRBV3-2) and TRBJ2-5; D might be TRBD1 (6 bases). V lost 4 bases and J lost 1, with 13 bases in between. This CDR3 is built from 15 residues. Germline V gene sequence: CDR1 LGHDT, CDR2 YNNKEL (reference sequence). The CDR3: CASSLSGVGQETQYF. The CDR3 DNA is TGTGCCAGCAGCCTATCAGGGGTGGGCCAAGAGACCCAGTACTTC.